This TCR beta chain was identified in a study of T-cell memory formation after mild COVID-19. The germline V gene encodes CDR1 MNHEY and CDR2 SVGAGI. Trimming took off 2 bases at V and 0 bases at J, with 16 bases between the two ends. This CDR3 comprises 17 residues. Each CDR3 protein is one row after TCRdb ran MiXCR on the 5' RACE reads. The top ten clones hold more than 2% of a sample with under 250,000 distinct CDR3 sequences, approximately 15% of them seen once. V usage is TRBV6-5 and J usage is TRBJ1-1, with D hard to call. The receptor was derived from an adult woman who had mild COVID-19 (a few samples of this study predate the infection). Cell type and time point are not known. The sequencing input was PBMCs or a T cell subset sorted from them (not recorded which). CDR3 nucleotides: TGTGCCAGCAGTTACCTCTCCGAGACGTATCTGAACACTGAAGCTTTCTTT. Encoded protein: CASSYLSETYLNTEAFF.